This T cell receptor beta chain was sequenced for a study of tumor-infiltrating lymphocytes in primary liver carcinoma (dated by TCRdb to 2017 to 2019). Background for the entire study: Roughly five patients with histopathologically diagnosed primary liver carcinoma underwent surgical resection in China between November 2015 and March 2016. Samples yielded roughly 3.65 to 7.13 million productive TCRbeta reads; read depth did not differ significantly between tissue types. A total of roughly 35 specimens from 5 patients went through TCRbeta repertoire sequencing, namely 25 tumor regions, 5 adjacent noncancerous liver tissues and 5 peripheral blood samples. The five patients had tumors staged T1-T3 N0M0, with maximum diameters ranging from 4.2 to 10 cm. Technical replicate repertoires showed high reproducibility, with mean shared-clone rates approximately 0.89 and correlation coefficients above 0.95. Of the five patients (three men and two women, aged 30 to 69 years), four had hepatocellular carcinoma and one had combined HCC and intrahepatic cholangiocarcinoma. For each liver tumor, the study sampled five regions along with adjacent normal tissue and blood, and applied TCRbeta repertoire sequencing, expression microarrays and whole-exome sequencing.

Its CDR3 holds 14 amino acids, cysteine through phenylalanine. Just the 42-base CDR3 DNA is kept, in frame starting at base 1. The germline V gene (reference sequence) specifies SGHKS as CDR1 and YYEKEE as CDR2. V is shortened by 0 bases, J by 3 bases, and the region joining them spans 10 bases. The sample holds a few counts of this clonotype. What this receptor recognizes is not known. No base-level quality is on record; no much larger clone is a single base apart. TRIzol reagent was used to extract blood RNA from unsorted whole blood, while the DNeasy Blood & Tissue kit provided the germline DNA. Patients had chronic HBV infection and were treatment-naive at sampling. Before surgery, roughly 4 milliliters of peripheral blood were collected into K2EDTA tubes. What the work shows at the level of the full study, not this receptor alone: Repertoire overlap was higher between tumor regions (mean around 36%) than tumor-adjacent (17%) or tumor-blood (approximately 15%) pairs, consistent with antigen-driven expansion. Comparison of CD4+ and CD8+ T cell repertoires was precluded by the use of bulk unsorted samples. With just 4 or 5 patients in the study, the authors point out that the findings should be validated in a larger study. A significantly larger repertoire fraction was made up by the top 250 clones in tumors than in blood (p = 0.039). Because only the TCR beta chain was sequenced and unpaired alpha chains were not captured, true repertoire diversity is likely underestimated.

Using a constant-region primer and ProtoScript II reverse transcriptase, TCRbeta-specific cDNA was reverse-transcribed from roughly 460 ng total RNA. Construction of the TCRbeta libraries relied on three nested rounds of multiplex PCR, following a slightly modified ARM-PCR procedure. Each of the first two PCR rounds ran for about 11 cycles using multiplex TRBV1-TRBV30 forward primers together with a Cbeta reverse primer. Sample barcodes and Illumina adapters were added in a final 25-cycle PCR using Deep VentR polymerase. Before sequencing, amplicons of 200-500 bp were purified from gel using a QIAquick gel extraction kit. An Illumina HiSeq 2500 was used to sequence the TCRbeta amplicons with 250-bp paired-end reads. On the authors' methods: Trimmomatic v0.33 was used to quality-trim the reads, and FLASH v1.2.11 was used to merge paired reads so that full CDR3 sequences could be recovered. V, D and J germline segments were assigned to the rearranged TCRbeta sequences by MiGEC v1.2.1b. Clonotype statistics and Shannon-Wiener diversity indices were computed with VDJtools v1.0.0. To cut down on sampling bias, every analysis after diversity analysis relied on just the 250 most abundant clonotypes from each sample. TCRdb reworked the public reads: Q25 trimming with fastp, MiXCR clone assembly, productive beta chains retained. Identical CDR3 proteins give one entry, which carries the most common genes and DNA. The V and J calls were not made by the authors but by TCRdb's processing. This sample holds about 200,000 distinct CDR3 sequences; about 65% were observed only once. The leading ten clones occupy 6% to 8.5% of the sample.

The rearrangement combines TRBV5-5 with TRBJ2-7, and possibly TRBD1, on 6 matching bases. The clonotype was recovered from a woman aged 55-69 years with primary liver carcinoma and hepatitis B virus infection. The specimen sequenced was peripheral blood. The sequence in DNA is TGTGCCAGCAGCTTGGACAGGGTGGACTACGAGCAGTACTTC. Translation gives CASSLDRVDYEQYF.